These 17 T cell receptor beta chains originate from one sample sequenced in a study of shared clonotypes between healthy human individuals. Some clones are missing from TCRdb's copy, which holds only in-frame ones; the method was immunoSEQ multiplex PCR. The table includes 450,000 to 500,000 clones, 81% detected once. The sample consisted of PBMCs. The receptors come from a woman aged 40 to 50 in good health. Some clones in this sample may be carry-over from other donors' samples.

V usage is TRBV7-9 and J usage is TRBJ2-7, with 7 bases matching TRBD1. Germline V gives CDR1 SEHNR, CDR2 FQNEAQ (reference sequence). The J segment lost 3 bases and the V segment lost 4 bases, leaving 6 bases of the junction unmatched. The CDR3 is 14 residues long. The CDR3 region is CASSSDREYYEQYF. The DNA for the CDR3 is TGTGCCAGCAGCTCCGACAGGGAATACTACGAGCAGTACTTC.

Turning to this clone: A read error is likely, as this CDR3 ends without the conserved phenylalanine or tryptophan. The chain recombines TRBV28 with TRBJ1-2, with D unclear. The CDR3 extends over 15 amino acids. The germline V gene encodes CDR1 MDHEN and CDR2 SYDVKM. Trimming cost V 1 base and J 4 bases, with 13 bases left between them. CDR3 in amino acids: CASSLSGELVYGYTL. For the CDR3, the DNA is TGTGCCAGCAGTTTATCCGGTGAACTCGTCTATGGCTACACCCTC.

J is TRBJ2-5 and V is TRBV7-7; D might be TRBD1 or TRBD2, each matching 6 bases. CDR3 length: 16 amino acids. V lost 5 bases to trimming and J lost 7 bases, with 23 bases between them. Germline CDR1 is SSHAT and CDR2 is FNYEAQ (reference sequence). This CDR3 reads CASSHNLGGQEGTQYF. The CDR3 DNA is TGTGCCAGCAGCCATAATTTAGGGGGGCAAGAAGGGACCCAGTACTTC.

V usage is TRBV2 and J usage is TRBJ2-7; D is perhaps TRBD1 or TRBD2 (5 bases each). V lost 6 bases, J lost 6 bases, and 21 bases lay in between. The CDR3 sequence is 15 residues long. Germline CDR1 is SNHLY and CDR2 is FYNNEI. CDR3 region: CASSFQGWDLGEQYF. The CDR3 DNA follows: TGTGCCAGCAGCTTTCAGGGCTGGGACCTAGGCGAGCAGTACTTC.

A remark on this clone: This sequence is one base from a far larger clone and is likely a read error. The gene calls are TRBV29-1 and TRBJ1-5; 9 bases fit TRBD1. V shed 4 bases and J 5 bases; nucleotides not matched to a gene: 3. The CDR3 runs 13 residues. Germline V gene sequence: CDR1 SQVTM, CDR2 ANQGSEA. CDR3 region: CSVVDRGDQPQHF. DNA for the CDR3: TGCAGCGTTGTGGACAGGGGCGATCAGCCCCAGCATTTT.

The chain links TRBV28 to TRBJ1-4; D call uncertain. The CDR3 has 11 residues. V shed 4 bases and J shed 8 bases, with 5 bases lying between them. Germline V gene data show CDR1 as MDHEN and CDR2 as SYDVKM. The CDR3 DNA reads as TGTGCCAGCAGTTGGGGAGAAAAACTGTTTTTT. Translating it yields CASSWGEKLFF. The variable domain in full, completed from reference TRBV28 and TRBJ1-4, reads DVKVTQSSRYLVKRTGEKVFLECVQDMDHENMFWYRQDPGLGLRLIYFSYDVKMKEKGDIPEGYSVSREKKERFSLILESASTNQTSMYLCASSWGEKLFFGSGTQLSVL.

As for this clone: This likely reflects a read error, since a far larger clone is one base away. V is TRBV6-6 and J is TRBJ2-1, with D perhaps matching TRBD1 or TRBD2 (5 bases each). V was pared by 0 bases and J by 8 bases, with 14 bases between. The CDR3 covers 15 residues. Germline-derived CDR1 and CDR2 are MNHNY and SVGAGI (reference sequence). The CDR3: CASSYSILGTDEQFF. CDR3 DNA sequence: TGTGCCAGCAGTTACTCGATTTTAGGGACCGATGAGCAGTTCTTC.

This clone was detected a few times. DNA of the CDR3: TGTGCCAGCAGCCAAGAGGGGACGCGGATGGGGGAAAAACTGTTTTTT. Its translation: CASSQEGTRMGEKLFF. The genes are TRBV4-2 and TRBJ1-4, with D perhaps TRBD1 (5 bases). The CDR3 loop spans 16 amino acids. Germline values: CDR1 LGHNA, CDR2 YNFKEQ. V was trimmed by 0 bases and J by 8 bases, leaving 16 bases between them.

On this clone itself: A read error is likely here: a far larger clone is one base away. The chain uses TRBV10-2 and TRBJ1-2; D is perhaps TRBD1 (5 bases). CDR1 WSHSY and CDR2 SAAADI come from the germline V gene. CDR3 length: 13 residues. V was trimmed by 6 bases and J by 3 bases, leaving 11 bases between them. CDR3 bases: TGCGCCAGCAGCCGACAGTGGGACTATGGCTACACCTTC. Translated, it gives CASSRQWDYGYTF.

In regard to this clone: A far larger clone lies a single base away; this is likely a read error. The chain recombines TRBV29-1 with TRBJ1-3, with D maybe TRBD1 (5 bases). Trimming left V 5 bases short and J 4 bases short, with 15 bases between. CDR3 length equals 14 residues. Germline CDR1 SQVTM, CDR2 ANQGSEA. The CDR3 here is CSVNIGGTGNTIYF. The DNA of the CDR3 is TGCAGCGTTAATATTGGGGGGACGGGAAACACCATATATTTT. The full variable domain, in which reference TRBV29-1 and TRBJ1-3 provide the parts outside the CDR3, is SAVISQKPSRDICQRGTSLTIQCQVDSQVTMMFWYRQQPGQSLTLIATANQGSEATYESGFVIDKFPISRPNLTFSTLTVSNMSPEDSSIYLCSVNIGGTGNTIYFGEGSWLTVV.

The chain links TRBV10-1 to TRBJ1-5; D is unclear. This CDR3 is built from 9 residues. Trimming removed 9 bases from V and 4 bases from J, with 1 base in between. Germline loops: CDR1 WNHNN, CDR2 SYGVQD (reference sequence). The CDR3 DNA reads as TGCGCCAGGAATCAGCCCCAGCATTTT. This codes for CARNQPQHF.

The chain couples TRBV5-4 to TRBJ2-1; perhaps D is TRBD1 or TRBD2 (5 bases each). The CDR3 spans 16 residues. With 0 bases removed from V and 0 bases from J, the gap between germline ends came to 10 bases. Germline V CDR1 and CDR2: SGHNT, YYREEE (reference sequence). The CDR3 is CASSLDWDASYNEQFF. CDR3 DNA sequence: TGTGCCAGCAGCTTGGACTGGGACGCCTCCTACAATGAGCAGTTCTTC.

CDR3 residues: CASSYQPNRGKEQFF. CDR3 sequence (DNA): TGTGCCAGCAGCTACCAACCAAACAGGGGTAAGGAGCAGTTCTTC. The chain recombines TRBV7-2 with TRBJ2-1; 7 bases agree with TRBD1. CDR3 size: 15 residues. CDR1 and CDR2 (germline): SGHTA, FQGNSA. V was clipped by 4 bases and J by 10 bases; unmatched bases: 13.

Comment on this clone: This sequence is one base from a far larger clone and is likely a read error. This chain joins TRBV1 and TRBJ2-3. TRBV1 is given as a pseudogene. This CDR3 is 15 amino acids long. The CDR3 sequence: CTSSQEPGAPDMQYF. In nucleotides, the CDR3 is TGCACCAGCAGCCAAGAGCCCGGGGCCCCAGATATGCAGTATTTT.

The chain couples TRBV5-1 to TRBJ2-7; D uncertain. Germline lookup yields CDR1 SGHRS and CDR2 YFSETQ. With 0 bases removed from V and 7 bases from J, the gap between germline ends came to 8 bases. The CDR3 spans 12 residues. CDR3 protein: CASSLVAREQYF. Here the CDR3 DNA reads TGCGCCAGCAGCTTGGTGGCTCGGGAGCAGTACTTC.

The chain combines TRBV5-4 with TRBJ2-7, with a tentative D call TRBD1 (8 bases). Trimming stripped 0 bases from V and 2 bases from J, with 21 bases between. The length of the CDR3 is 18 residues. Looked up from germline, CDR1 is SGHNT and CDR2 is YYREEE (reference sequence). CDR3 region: CASSLAPGGLGTTYEQYF. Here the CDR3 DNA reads TGTGCCAGCAGCTTGGCTCCAGGGGGCCTAGGGACTACCTACGAGCAGTACTTC.

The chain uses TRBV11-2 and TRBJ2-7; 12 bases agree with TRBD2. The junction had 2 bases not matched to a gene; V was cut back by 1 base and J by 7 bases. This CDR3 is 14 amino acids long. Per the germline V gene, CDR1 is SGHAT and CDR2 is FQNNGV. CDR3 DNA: TGTGCCAGCAGCTTAGGACTAGCGGGAGTTGAGCAGTACTTC. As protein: CASSLGLAGVEQYF.